Presented here are 19 T cell receptor beta chains from one specimen sequenced in a study of blood T cells in healthy people across ages. Primed by a sample-barcoded 5' primer and a J-beta primer mix, a second PCR proceeded for about 6 to 11 cycles. TCRdb re-called the 5' RACE reads through MiXCR, storing one row per CDR3 protein. This sample has hundreds of thousands of distinct CDR3 sequences, with about 30% found just once. Sequenced input: blood. These receptors came from a woman of 80 years or more in good health.

This clonotype came up many times. This sequence joins TRBV7-2 and TRBJ2-7; D gene ambiguous. The germline V and J ends were trimmed by 1 base and 3 bases, with 13 bases remaining between them. The length of the CDR3 is 15 residues. Germline V gene sequence: CDR1 SGHTA, CDR2 FQGNSA. CDR3 coding DNA: TGTGCCAGCAGCTTAGGCCAGCCCCTGGGCTACGAGCAGTACTTC. This translates into CASSLGQPLGYEQYF.

This clonotype showed up just a few times. CDR3 bases: TGTGCCAGCAGGCCGAGGACAGGGGAGAATGAGCAGTTCTTC. It is translated as CASRPRTGENEQFF. The rearrangement uses TRBV27 and TRBJ2-1; 9 nucleotides match TRBD1. Germline V lookup: CDR1 MNHEY, CDR2 SMNVEV (reference sequence). The CDR3 runs 14 residues. V lost 6 bases and J lost 7; bases outside the gene matches: 7.

Note on this clonotype: A much larger clone sits a single nucleotide away, making a read error possible. This chain connects TRBV12-3 or TRBV12-4 to TRBJ1-2, with 7 bases identical to TRBD1. The CDR3 is 14 amino acids. The V segment lost 6 bases and the J segment 3 bases; nucleotides outside the gene matches: 7. The CDR3, as DNA: TGTGCCAGCAGGTTTTGGGACAGCTACTATGGCTACACCTTC. It translates to CASRFWDSYYGYTF.

In regard to this clonotype: With a much larger clone just one base away, this may be a read error. V usage is TRBV6-2 or TRBV6-3 and J usage is TRBJ2-3; D call uncertain. CDR1 and CDR2 (germline): MNHEY, SVGEGT. The CDR3 is 13 residues long. The V end was cut by 2 bases, the J end by 10 bases, with 13 bases between. CDR3 in amino acids: CASSYPLEDPQYF. CDR3 coding DNA: TGTGCCAGCAGTTACCCTCTAGAGGATCCGCAGTATTTT.

This clonotype was seen only a few times. The chain is built from TRBV7-9 and TRBJ1-1; no firm D call. V lost 2 bases, J lost 2 bases, and 12 bases lay in between. In germline, CDR1 is SEHNR, CDR2 FQNEAQ (reference sequence). This CDR3 has 15 residues. CDR3 sequence: CASSLSGLVNTEAFF. The DNA for the CDR3 is TGTGCCAGCAGCTTATCGGGGTTGGTCAACACTGAAGCTTTCTTT.

The V and J genes are TRBV6-2 or TRBV6-3 and TRBJ1-2; D gene uncertain. Trimming removed 2 bases from V and 6 bases from J, with 7 bases in between. CDR3 length equals 12 residues. The V gene's germline CDR1 is MNHEY and CDR2 SVGEGT. The CDR3 sequence: CASSYAGNGYTF. CDR3 nucleotide sequence: TGTGCCAGCAGTTACGCGGGGAATGGCTACACCTTC.

This clonotype occurred many times. The chain carries TRBV7-2 and TRBJ1-1, with TRBD1 as a possible D gene (6 bases). Trimming shortened V by 0 bases and J by 4 bases, and 12 bases separated the two germline ends. The CDR3 runs to 15 residues. Per the germline V gene, CDR1 is SGHTA and CDR2 is FQGNSA. CDR3 DNA: TGTGCCAGCAGCTTAGCGGTGGGCAGGGGCACTGAAGCTTTCTTT. The encoded protein is CASSLAVGRGTEAFF.

This clonotype was observed many times. The chain uses TRBV7-3 and TRBJ2-4, with 8 bases fitting TRBD1. Germline V CDR1 and CDR2: SGHTA, FQGTGA. CDR3 length equals 14 residues. Trimming cost V 5 bases and J 6 bases; bases outside gene matches: 6. In DNA form, the CDR3 reads TGTGCCAGCAGCCCGACAGGGGAGCCAAACATTCAGTACTTC. Translation gives CASSPTGEPNIQYF.

V gene TRBV6-2 or TRBV6-3 combines with J gene TRBJ1-2; D is unclear. The germline V and J ends were trimmed by 7 bases and 4 bases, with 16 bases remaining between them. The CDR3 length is 14 residues. Germline values: CDR1 MNHEY, CDR2 SVGEGT. The CDR3 DNA reads as TGTGCCAGCATTGACGACACACGCGCCTATGGCTACACCTTC. Protein sequence: CASIDDTRAYGYTF.

This clonotype was seen a handful of times. This sequence may be a read error, since a much larger clone differs from it by one base. The V call is TRBV20-1, the J call TRBJ2-7; the match to TRBD1 covers 7 bases. The CDR3 totals 14 residues. V trimming: 6 bases; J trimming: 7 bases; junction bases outside the gene matches: 15. The germline V gene has CDR1 DFQATT and CDR2 SNEGSKA (reference sequence). In DNA form, the CDR3 reads TGCAGTGCCATGGGGACAGTATCCTACAATGAGCAGTACTTC. Protein product: CSAMGTVSYNEQYF.

About this clonotype: Germline is not matched at one junction end, which may reflect a read error. The chain combines TRBV29-1 with TRBJ2-2; a weak D match, TRBD2 (5 bases). From germline, CDR1 is SQVTM and CDR2 ANQGSEA. This CDR3 is built from 14 residues. Written as DNA, the CDR3 is TGCAGCGTTGTCACAGATGGGATATACGGGGAGCGGTTTTTT. This encodes CSVVTDGIYGERFF.

The chain recombines TRBV20-1 with TRBJ2-5; TRBD2 aligns across 7 bases. Near its end, the DNA agrees better with TRBJ2-7, so the J call may be wrong. This CDR3 contains 14 residues. Germline V gives CDR1 DFQATT, CDR2 SNEGSKA (reference sequence). CDR3 coding DNA: TGCAGTGCTAGAGCTAGCGGAAGTAACTACGAGCAGTACTTC. This sequence encodes CSARASGSNYEQYF.

This chain joins TRBV29-1 and TRBJ1-1, with D possibly being TRBD1 (5 bases). The V gene's germline CDR1 is SQVTM and CDR2 ANQGSEA. The CDR3 is 14 amino acids. The germline V and J ends were trimmed by 6 bases and 4 bases, with 18 bases remaining between them. This chain's CDR3 is CSVATITGGTEAFF. CDR3 in DNA: TGCAGCGTAGCCACGATAACCGGGGGCACTGAAGCTTTCTTT.

The chain recombines TRBV29-1 with TRBJ2-7; D remains unclear. In germline, CDR1 is SQVTM, CDR2 ANQGSEA. This CDR3 has 13 residues. Deletions cut 3 bases from V and 0 bases from J, with 9 bases between. CDR3 nucleotides: TGCAGCGTTGACAGCCCCGACTCCTACGAGCAGTACTTC. This encodes CSVDSPDSYEQYF.

This clonotype came up once. V gene TRBV2 combines with J gene TRBJ2-1; TRBD2 aligns across 8 bases. This CDR3 is 15 amino acids long. The junction had 4 bases not matched to a gene; V was cut back by 6 bases and J by 0 bases. The V gene's germline CDR1 is SNHLY and CDR2 FYNNEI. CDR3 region: CASRLGRASYNEQFF. The CDR3 nucleotides are TGTGCCAGCAGACTCGGGAGGGCCTCCTACAATGAGCAGTTCTTC.

Note on this clonotype: This may be a read error, as it is one base from a much larger clone. No conserved phenylalanine or tryptophan is present at the end of the CDR3, so a read error is the likely explanation. The chain employs TRBV20-1 and TRBJ1-1; D is perhaps TRBD1 (5 bases). In germline, CDR1 is DFQATT, CDR2 SNEGSKA (reference sequence). The ends were cut back, 3 bases at V and 1 base at J, with 12 bases in the middle. CDR3 length equals 14 residues. The CDR3 here is CSARRGLSNTEAFV. CDR3 sequence (DNA): TGCAGTGCTAGGCGGGGGTTGTCGAACACTGAAGCTTTCGTT.

This chain connects TRBV6-2 or TRBV6-3 to TRBJ1-6, with a tentative D call TRBD1 (6 bases). This CDR3 region has 14 residues. V lost 7 bases and J 9 bases, leaving 16 bases between the germline ends. Looked up from germline, CDR1 is MNHEY and CDR2 is SVGEGT. CDR3 protein: CASKATGTPSPLHF. The CDR3 coding sequence is TGTGCCAGCAAGGCTACAGGGACACCTTCACCCCTCCACTTT.

Comment on this clonotype: A clone one base away is much larger, so this may be a read error. The chain uses TRBV2 and TRBJ2-7; D tentatively fits TRBD1 or TRBD2 (5 bases each). Deletions cut 5 bases from V and 2 bases from J, with 10 bases between. Germline V gene sequence: CDR1 SNHLY, CDR2 FYNNEI. The CDR3 consists of 13 residues. The CDR3 DNA reads as TGTGCCAGCAGTCGGGACGAGCCCTACGAGCAGTACTTC. This sequence encodes CASSRDEPYEQYF. The full variable domain, in which reference TRBV2 and TRBJ2-7 provide the parts outside the CDR3, is EPEVTQTPSHQVTQMGQEVILRCVPISNHLYFYWYRQILGQKVEFLVSFYNNEISEKSEIFDDQFSVERPDGSNFTLKIRSTKLEDSAMYFCASSRDEPYEQYFGPGTRLTVT.

This clonotype was observed a few times. With a much larger clone just one base away, this may be a read error. The chain recombines TRBV6-1 with TRBJ2-3, with 7 bases fitting TRBD1. The CDR3 has 15 residues. The V gene's germline CDR1 is MNHNS and CDR2 SASEGT. J gave up 2 bases and V 1 base, and 3 bases lay outside the gene matches. The CDR3 region has the DNA TGTGCCAGCAGTGAAGGGGGACAGACCACAGATACGCAGTATTTT. Translating gives CASSEGGQTTDTQYF.